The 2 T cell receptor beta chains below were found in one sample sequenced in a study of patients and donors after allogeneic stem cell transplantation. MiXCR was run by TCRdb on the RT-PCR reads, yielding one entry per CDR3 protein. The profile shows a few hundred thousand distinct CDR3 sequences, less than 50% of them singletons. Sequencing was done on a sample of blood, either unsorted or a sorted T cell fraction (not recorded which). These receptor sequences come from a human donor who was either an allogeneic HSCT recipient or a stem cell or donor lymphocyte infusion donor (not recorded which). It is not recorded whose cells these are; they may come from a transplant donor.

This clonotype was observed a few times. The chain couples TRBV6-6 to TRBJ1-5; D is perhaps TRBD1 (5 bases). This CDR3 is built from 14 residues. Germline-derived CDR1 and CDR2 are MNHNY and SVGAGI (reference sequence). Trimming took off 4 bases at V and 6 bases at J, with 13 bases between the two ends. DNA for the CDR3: TGTGCCAGCAGTTTCGGGACGGCTTCTCAGCCCCAGCATTTT. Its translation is CASSFGTASQPQHF.

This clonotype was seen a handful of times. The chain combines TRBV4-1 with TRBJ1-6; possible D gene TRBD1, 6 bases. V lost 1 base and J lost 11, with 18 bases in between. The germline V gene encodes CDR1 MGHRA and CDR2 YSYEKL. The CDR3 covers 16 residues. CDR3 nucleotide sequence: TGCGCCAGCAGCCAAGGGATGAGGGGGAAGATTACACCCCTCCACTTT. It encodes CASSQGMRGKITPLHF.